This TCR beta chain was retrieved from a study of T-cell reconstitution after alpha-beta-depleted transplantation in children. Preparing the TCRbeta library involved the use of unique molecular identifiers. Each CDR3 protein is one row after TCRdb ran MiXCR on the PCR reads. Of around 400,000 distinct CDR3 sequences listed, roughly 22% were seen once; the top ten hold 3.8%. The source is a human donor who donated a stem cell graft to a child with acute myeloid leukemia. The sequencing used PBMCs from the stem cell graft donor, collected from the stem cell graft.

This CDR3 is CASSPPPGANVLTF. The CDR3, as DNA: TGTGCCAGCAGTCCCCCCCCTGGGGCCAACGTCCTGACTTTC. The gene calls are TRBV28 and TRBJ2-6; D is ambiguous. Trimming removed 5 bases from V and 2 bases from J, with 7 bases in between. CDR1 is MDHEN and CDR2 is SYDVKM in the germline V gene. The CDR3 has 14 residues.